Listed here is a single TCR beta chain. Its antigen is unidentified. PCR involved 60 Vbeta and 13 Jbeta primers. Generated by immunoSEQ multiplex PCR, the TCRdb table keeps only in-frame clones and is missing some. The sample records 130,000 to 150,000 clones, 60% to 85% being singletons. There are 14 residues in the CDR3. Germline loops: CDR1 MNHEY, CDR2 SMNVEV (reference sequence). V gave up 5 bases and J gave up 5 bases, with 15 bases separating them. This entry is derived from a study of cytomegalovirus exposure and HLA in healthy donors. Study observations and caveats: Among donors in an Asian-associated ancestry cluster, a later analysis reportedly found fewer N-insertions than the roughly 680-donor mean.

The source is a man aged 18-30 years in good health and CMV-seronegative. This rearrangement joins TRBV27 to TRBJ2-5; D possibly corresponds to TRBD1 (5 bases). Material: PBMCs. The CDR3 DNA follows: TGTGCCAGCAGTCCCGCCCCAGGGCGGGAGACCCAGTACTTC. Residues: CASSPAPGRETQYF.